Described below is a single T cell receptor beta chain sequence and its context. Produced via immunoSEQ multiplex PCR; TCRdb's table is partial and in-frame only. There are some 74,000 clones in the sample; over 75% occur only once, and approximately 0.42% lies in the top ten. This record belongs to a study of technical replicates of blood from a handful of donors. The CDR3 totals 11 residues. Trimming cost V 3 bases and J 14 bases; bases outside gene matches: 4. Germline loops: CDR1 GTSNPN, CDR2 SVGIG (reference sequence). The chain carries TRBV30 and TRBJ1-1, with 12 positions matching TRBD1. Material: T cells isolated from PBMCs. The source of this sequence is a human donor in good health. The CDR3 spells CAWRGTGGAFF. The CDR3 DNA is TGTGCCTGGAGAGGGACAGGGGGCGCGTTCTTT. The full variable domain, with the rest looked up from reference TRBV30 and TRBJ1-1, is SQTIHQWPATLVQPVGSPLSLECTVEGTSNPNLYWYRQAAGRGLQLLFYSVGIGQISSEVPQNLSASRPQDRQFILSSKKLLLSDSGFYLCAWRGTGGAFFGQGTRLTVV.